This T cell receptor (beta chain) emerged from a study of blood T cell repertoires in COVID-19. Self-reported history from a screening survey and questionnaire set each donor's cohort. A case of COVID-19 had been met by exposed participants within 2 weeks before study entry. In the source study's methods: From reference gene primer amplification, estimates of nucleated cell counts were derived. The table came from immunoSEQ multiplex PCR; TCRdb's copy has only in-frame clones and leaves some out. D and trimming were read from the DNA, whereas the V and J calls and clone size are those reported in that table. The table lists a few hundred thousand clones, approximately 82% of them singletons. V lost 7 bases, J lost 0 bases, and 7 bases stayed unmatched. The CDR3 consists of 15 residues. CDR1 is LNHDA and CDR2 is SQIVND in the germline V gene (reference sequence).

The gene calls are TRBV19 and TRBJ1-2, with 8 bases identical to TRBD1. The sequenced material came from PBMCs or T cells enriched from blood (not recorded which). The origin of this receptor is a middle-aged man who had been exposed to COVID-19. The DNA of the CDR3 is TGTGCCAGTACCGATAAGACAGGGGCTAACTATGGCTACACCTTC. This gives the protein CASTDKTGANYGYTF.